The 22 T cell receptor beta chains below come from one sample, sequenced in a study of graft-versus-host responses after intestinal transplantation. Generated by immunoSEQ multiplex PCR, the TCRdb table keeps only in-frame clones and is missing some. This table has tens of thousands of clones, about 93% appearing once. The sample was PBMCs, taken 16 days after intestinal transplant. The receptors were gathered from a human patient who received an intestinal transplant, so some T cells may come from the graft donor.

This chain uses TRBV4-3 with TRBJ1-3; unclear D gene. Germline V gene sequence: CDR1 LGHNA, CDR2 YSLEER. The CDR3 loop spans 15 amino acids. V lost 1 base to trimming and J lost 0 bases, with 7 bases between them. CDR3 region: CASSQGPYSGNTIYF. DNA for the CDR3: TGCGCCAGCAGCCAAGGACCCTACTCTGGAAACACCATATATTTT.

The chain has TRBV7-9 and TRBJ2-2, with D perhaps matching TRBD1 (5 bases). Trimming shortened V by 3 bases and J by 4 bases, and 9 bases separated the two germline ends. Germline loops: CDR1 SEHNR, CDR2 FQNEAQ (reference sequence). The CDR3 runs 14 residues. CDR3 loop: CASSFKQVTGELFF. CDR3 nucleotides: TGTGCCAGCAGCTTTAAACAGGTCACCGGGGAGCTGTTTTTT. Supplemented by reference TRBV7-9 and TRBJ2-2, the full variable domain reads DTGVSQNPRHKITKRGQNVTFRCDPISEHNRLYWYRQTLGQGPEFLTYFQNEAQLEKSRLLSDRFSAERPKGSFSTLEIQRTEQGDSAMYLCASSFKQVTGELFFGEGSRLTVL.

V gene TRBV18 combines with J gene TRBJ2-1; a weak D match, TRBD2 (6 bases). The CDR3 loop spans 14 amino acids. Trimming took 5 bases from V and 7 from J, leaving 15 bases between them. Germline V gene data show CDR1 as KGHSH and CDR2 as LQKENI. CDR3 sequence: CASSASLAPNEQFF. The CDR3 DNA reads as TGTGCCAGCTCAGCCTCACTAGCTCCAAATGAGCAGTTCTTC.

The chain has TRBV27 and TRBJ1-6; D ambiguous. Germline CDR1 and CDR2: MNHEY and SMNVEV (reference sequence). The CDR3 is 15 residues long. V was cut by 3 bases and J by 2 bases, with 8 bases left in between. In nucleotides, the CDR3 is TGTGCCAGCAGTTTCCTCGGGACCTATAATTCACCCCTCCACTTT. This codes for CASSFLGTYNSPLHF.

This clone was counted a single time. V and J are TRBV5-4 and TRBJ2-3; the D gene is possibly TRBD2 (5 bases). Trimming shortened V by 4 bases and J by 3 bases, and 18 bases separated the two germline ends. Germline values: CDR1 SGHNT, CDR2 YYREEE (reference sequence). CDR3 length: 16 amino acids. CDR3 residues: CASSPSILAVTDTQYF. CDR3 in DNA: TGTGCCAGCAGCCCTTCTATCCTAGCTGTGACAGATACGCAGTATTTT.

V gene TRBV7-9 combines with J gene TRBJ2-2, with TRBD1 as a possible D gene (5 bases). CDR1 and CDR2 from the germline V gene are SEHNR and FQNEAQ (reference sequence). V gave up 5 bases and J gave up 3 bases, with 13 bases separating them. This CDR3 contains 15 residues. The CDR3 sequence is CASSRVAGYTGELFF. The CDR3 DNA follows: TGTGCCAGCAGCCGTGTGGCAGGGTACACCGGGGAGCTGTTTTTT.

The rearrangement uses TRBV25-1 and TRBJ1-1; a weak D match, TRBD1 (5 bases). The length of the CDR3 is 12 residues. The V gene's germline CDR1 is MGHDK and CDR2 SYGVNS. Trimming shortened V by 4 bases and J by 2 bases, and 5 bases separated the two germline ends. DNA of the CDR3: TGTGCCAGCAGTGGGGACAACACTGAAGCTTTCTTT. Translation gives CASSGDNTEAFF. Looking up the rest from reference TRBV25-1 and TRBJ1-1 gives the full variable domain: EADIYQTPRYLVIGTGKKITLECSQTMGHDKMYWYQQDPGMELHLIHYSYGVNSTEKGDLSSESTVSRIRTEHFPLTLESARPSHTSQYLCASSGDNTEAFFGQGTRLTVV.

The rearrangement links TRBV30 to TRBJ2-7, with a weak D call TRBD2 (5 bases). The CDR3 is 14 amino acids. The V and J ends lost 2 bases and 3 bases respectively, with 14 bases between them. Germline lookup yields CDR1 GTSNPN and CDR2 SVGIG (reference sequence). CDR3 sequence reads: CAWSPSTRFYEQYF. In DNA form, the CDR3 reads TGTGCCTGGAGTCCGTCCACTAGGTTCTACGAGCAGTACTTC.

V gene TRBV5-4 combines with J gene TRBJ2-7; 15 bases fit TRBD2. This CDR3 has 17 residues. The J segment lost 5 bases and the V segment lost 0 bases, leaving 6 bases of the junction unmatched. Germline loops: CDR1 SGHNT, CDR2 YYREEE (reference sequence). The CDR3 DNA sequence: TGTGCCAGCAGCTTGGGGACTAGCGGGAGGGCCGGGGACGAGCAGTACTTC. This codes for CASSLGTSGRAGDEQYF.

The CDR3 DNA sequence: TGTGCCAGCGGAACGGGACACCGAAACACCATATATTTT. This sequence encodes CASGTGHRNTIYF. This sequence joins TRBV7-2 and TRBJ1-3; TRBD1 is a possible D gene (6 bases). The CDR3 loop spans 13 amino acids. Between the trimmed V and J ends, which lost 8 bases and 5 bases, there was a span of 13 bases. Germline V lookup: CDR1 SGHTA, CDR2 FQGNSA.

This clone was recorded only once. The chain couples TRBV6-5 to TRBJ2-1; perhaps TRBD1 as D (5 bases). The CDR3 sequence is 13 residues long. Germline V gives CDR1 MNHEY, CDR2 SVGAGI. Trimming stripped 7 bases from V and 6 bases from J, with 13 bases between. In DNA, the CDR3 is TGTGCCAGCACCGAGGACACAGCCAATGAGCAGTTCTTC. Translating gives CASTEDTANEQFF.

V is TRBV27 and J is TRBJ1-2; TRBD1 is a possible D gene (6 bases). V gave up 3 bases and J gave up 2 bases, with 10 bases separating them. This CDR3 comprises 14 residues. Germline V gene lookup returns CDR1 MNHEY and CDR2 SMNVEV (reference sequence). Written as DNA, the CDR3 is TGTGCCAGCAGTTTCCTCGGACAGAACTATGGCTACACCTTC. Translating gives CASSFLGQNYGYTF.

This rearrangement joins TRBV11-2 to TRBJ2-2, with 9 bases fitting TRBD1. The CDR3 totals 16 residues. The germline CDR1 and CDR2 sequences are SGHAT and FQNNGV. V was pared by 1 base and J by 7 bases, with 7 bases of the junction left unmatched. In nucleotides, the CDR3 is TGTGCCAGCAGCTTAGTACAGGGGGCTAGGGTCGGGGAGCTGTTTTTT. Encoded protein: CASSLVQGARVGELFF.

This rearrangement joins TRBV27 to TRBJ2-5, with 7 bases matching TRBD1. Trimming cost V 5 bases and J 1 base; bases outside gene matches: 7. This CDR3 spans 15 amino acids. Germline V gene data show CDR1 as MNHEY and CDR2 as SMNVEV (reference sequence). As DNA, the CDR3 is TGTGCCAGCAGTCCGACCAGGACAGGCCAAGAGACCCAGTACTTC. It encodes CASSPTRTGQETQYF.

This sequence joins TRBV7-9 and TRBJ2-7; TRBD2 agrees at 11 bases. Germline CDR1 is SEHNR and CDR2 is FQNEAQ (reference sequence). V gave up 1 base and J gave up 0 bases; unmatched junction bases: 2. The CDR3 is 16 residues long. The DNA for the CDR3 is TGTGCCAGCAGCTTAGGTACTAGCGGGAGCTCCTACGAGCAGTACTTC. It codes for CASSLGTSGSSYEQYF.

The rearrangement uses TRBV5-4 and TRBJ2-7; weak D call: TRBD2 (6 bases). CDR3 length: 15 amino acids. V lost 3 bases and J 0 bases, leaving 13 bases between the germline ends. Germline V gene data show CDR1 as SGHNT and CDR2 as YYREEE (reference sequence). The CDR3 nucleotides read TGTGCCAGCAGCTCGTTCGGGAGTACCTCCTACGAGCAGTACTTC. This sequence encodes CASSSFGSTSYEQYF.

This chain connects TRBV6-1 to TRBJ2-7; possibly TRBD1 or TRBD2 for D (6 bases each). Germline lookup yields CDR1 MNHNS and CDR2 SASEGT. Trimming pared 4 bases from V and 3 bases from J, leaving 25 bases between. CDR3 size: 18 residues. CDR3 region: CASSARTEGGPLLYEQYF. CDR3 bases: TGTGCCAGCAGTGCCCGGACAGAAGGGGGGCCCCTACTCTACGAGCAGTACTTC.

This chain joins TRBV6-5 and TRBJ1-2; no reliable D call. Germline CDR1 reads MNHEY; CDR2 reads SVGAGI. The CDR3 is 14 amino acids. The V and J ends lost 3 bases and 5 bases respectively, with 13 bases between them. The CDR3 spells CASSYLTNGYGYTF. CDR3 in DNA: TGTGCCAGCAGTTATCTCACGAACGGATATGGCTACACCTTC.

CDR3 sequence: CASSSPPGLQFF. CDR3 bases: TGTGCCAGCAGCTCTCCCCCCGGTTTGCAGTTCTTC. This rearrangement joins TRBV28 to TRBJ2-1; D is uncertain. Trimming cost V 6 bases and J 12 bases, with 15 bases left between them. Germline CDR1 reads MDHEN; CDR2 reads SYDVKM. The CDR3 length is 12 residues.

This sequence joins TRBV6-5 and TRBJ1-1; the D is unclear. The CDR3 covers 14 residues. V lost 2 bases, J lost 4 bases, and 11 bases lay in between. CDR1 is MNHEY and CDR2 is SVGAGI in the germline V gene. CDR3 nucleotide sequence: TGTGCCAGCAGTTACGGGGAAGAGGGCACTGAAGCTTTCTTT. It yields the protein CASSYGEEGTEAFF.

V usage is TRBV9 and J usage is TRBJ2-1; D unclear. CDR1 and CDR2 from the germline V gene are SGDLS and YYNGEE. Trimming removed 2 bases from V and 4 bases from J, with 10 bases in between. The length of the CDR3 is 14 residues. The CDR3 DNA reads as TGTGCCAGCAGCGTCCGGGCGGCTTACAATGAGCAGTTCTTC. Protein: CASSVRAAYNEQFF.

This chain links TRBV5-1 with TRBJ1-4; D is possibly TRBD1 (5 bases). CDR3 size: 14 residues. The V end lost 3 bases, the J end lost 4 bases, and 10 bases lay between the germline ends. Per germline, CDR1 SGHRS and CDR2 YFSETQ. CDR3 nucleotides: TGCGCCAGCAGCTCCGGGCAGGGTAATGAAAAACTGTTTTTT. Protein product: CASSSGQGNEKLFF.